This T cell receptor (beta chain) was captured by sequencing in a study of vaccination and CD4 T cells after COVID-19. Sequencing of cultured CD4+ T cell DNA used the Oncomine TCR Beta short-read assay. TCRdb reprocessed the PCR reads via MiXCR and lists one record per CDR3 protein. The data show approximately 15,000 distinct CDR3 sequences, 50% to 65% seen once. Germline values: CDR1 MNHEY, CDR2 SVGAGI. This CDR3 is built from 13 residues. V was trimmed by 4 bases and J by 3 bases, leaving 9 bases between them. Documented treatment: approximately 11-day PBMC culture with coronavirus spike peptide pools or control peptides (ViraFEST assay). In the case of this clonotype: Antigen unknown.

This TCR was recovered from a human donor who had recovered from COVID-19. This specimen was CD4+ T cells from blood, cultured in vitro, taken before SARS-CoV-2 vaccination. The rearrangement uses TRBV6-5 and TRBJ1-2; tentatively, D is TRBD1 (6 bases). In nucleotides, the CDR3 is TGTGCCAGCAGTTCCGGGACACACTATGGCTACACCTTC. It translates to CASSSGTHYGYTF.